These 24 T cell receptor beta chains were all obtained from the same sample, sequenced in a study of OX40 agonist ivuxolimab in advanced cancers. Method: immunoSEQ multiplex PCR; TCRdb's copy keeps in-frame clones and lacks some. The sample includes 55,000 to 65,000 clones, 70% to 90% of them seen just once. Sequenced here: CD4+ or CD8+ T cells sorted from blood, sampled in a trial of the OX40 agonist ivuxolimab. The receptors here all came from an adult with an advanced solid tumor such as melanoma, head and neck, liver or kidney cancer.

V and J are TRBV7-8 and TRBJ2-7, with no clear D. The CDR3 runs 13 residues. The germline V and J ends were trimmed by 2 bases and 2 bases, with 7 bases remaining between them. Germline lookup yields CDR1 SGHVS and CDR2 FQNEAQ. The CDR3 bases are TGTGCCAGCAGCTTAACGTGGACCTACGAGCAGTACTTC. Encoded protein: CASSLTWTYEQYF.

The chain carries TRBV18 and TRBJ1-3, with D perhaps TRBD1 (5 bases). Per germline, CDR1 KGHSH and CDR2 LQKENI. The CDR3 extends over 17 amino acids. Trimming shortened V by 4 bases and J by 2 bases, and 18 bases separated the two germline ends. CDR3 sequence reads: CASSLPSGYEAGNTIYF. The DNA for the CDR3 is TGTGCCAGCTCACTCCCCTCAGGGTACGAAGCTGGAAACACCATATATTTT.

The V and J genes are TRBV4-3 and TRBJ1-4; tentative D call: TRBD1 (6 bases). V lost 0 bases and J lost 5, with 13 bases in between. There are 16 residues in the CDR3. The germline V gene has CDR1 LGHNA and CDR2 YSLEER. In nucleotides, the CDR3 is TGCGCCAGCAGCCAAGATCTGAAAGGACAGAATGAAAAACTGTTTTTT. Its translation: CASSQDLKGQNEKLFF.

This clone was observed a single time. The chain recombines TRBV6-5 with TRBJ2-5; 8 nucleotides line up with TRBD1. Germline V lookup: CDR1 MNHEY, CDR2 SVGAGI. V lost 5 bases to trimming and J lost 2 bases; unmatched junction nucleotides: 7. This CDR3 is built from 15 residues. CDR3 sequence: CASSGDRIGQETQYF. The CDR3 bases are TGTGCCAGCAGTGGGGACAGGATAGGGCAAGAGACCCAGTACTTC.

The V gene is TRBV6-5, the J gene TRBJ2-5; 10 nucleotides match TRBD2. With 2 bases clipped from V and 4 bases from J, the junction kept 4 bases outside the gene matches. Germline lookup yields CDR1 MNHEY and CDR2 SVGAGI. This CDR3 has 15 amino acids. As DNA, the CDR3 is TGTGCCAGCAGTTACGTGACTAGCGGGCGAGAGACCCAGTACTTC. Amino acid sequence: CASSYVTSGRETQYF.

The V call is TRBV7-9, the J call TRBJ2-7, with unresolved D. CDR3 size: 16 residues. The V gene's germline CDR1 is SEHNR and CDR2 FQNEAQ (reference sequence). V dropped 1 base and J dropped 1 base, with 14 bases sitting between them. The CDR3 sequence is CASSLDEAGQSYEQYF. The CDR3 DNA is TGTGCCAGCAGCTTAGATGAGGCAGGCCAGTCCTACGAGCAGTACTTC.

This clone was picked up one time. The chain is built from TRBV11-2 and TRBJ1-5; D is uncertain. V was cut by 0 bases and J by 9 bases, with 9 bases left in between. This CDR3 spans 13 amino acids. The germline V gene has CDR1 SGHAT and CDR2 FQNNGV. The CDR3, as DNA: TGTGCCAGCAGCTTAGACCCCCTCCGGCCCCAGCATTTT. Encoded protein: CASSLDPLRPQHF.

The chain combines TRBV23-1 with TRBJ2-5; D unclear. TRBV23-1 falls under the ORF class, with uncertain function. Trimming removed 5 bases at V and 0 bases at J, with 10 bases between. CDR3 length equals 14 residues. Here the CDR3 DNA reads TGCGCCAGCAGTTCGTTACAGAACCAAGAGACCCAGTACTTC. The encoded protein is CASSSLQNQETQYF.

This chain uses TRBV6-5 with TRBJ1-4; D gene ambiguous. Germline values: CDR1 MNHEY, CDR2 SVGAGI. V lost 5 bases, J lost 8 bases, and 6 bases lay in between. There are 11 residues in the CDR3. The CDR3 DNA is TGTGCCAGCAGTGAAGTAGAAAAACTGTTTTTT. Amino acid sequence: CASSEVEKLFF.

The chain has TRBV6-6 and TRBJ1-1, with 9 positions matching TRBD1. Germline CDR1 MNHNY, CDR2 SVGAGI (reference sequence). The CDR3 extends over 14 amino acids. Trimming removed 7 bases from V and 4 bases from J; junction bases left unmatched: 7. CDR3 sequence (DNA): TGTGCCAGCAAAAGGACAGGGGTGGGCACTGAAGCTTTCTTT. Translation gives CASKRTGVGTEAFF.

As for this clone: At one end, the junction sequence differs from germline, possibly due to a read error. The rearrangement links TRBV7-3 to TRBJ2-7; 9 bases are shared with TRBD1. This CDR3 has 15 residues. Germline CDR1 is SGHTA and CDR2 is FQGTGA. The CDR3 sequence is CASSPAGTGTQVRHF. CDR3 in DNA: TGTGCCAGCAGCCCGGCCGGGACAGGGACGCAGGTTAGGCACTTC.

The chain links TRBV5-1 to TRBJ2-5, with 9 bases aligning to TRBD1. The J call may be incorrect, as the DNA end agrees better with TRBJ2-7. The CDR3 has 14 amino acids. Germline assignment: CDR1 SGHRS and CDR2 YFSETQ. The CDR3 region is CASSSGTGSYEQYF. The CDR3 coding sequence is TGCGCCAGCAGCTCCGGGACAGGGTCCTACGAGCAGTACTTC.

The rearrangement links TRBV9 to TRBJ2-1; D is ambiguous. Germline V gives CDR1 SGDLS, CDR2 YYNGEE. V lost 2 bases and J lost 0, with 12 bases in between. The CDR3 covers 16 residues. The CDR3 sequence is CASSVRPSGSYNEQFF. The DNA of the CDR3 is TGTGCCAGCAGCGTTCGGCCTTCGGGCTCCTACAATGAGCAGTTCTTC. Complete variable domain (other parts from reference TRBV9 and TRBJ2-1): DSGVTQTPKHLITATGQRVTLRCSPRSGDLSVYWYQQSLDQGLQFLIQYYNGEERAKGNILERFSAQQFPDLHSELNLSSLELGDSALYFCASSVRPSGSYNEQFFGPGTRLTVL.

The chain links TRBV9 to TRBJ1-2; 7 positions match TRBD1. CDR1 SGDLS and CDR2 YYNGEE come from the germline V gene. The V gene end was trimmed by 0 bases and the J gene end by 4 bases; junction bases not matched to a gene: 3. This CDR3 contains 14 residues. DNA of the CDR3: TGTGCCAGCAGCGTAGAGGCAGGGGGCTATGGCTACACCTTC. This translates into CASSVEAGGYGYTF.

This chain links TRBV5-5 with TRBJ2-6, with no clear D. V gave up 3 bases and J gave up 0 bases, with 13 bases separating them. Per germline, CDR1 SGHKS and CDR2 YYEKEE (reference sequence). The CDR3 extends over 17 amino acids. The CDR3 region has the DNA TGTGCCAGCAGCTCCCGTACGGCGTTCTCTGGGGCCAACGTCCTGACTTTC. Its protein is CASSSRTAFSGANVLTF.

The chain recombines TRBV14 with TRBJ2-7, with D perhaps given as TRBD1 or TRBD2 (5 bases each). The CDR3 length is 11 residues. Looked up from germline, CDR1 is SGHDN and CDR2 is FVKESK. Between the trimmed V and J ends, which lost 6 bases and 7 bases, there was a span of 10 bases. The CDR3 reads CASRVGVEQYF. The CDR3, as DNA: TGTGCCAGCAGAGTGGGGGTTGAGCAGTACTTC.

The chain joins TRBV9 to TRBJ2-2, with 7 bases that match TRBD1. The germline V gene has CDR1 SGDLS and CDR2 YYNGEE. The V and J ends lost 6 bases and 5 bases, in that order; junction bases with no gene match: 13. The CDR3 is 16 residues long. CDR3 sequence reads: CASKLEPNRGTGELFF. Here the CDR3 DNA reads TGTGCCAGCAAACTCGAGCCAAACAGGGGAACCGGGGAGCTGTTTTTT.

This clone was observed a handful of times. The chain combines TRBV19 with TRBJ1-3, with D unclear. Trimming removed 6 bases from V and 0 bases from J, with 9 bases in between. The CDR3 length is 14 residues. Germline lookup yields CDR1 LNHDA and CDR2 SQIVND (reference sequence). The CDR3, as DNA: TGTGCCAGTAGGGGAGGAAGCTCTGGAAACACCATATATTTT. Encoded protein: CASRGGSSGNTIYF.

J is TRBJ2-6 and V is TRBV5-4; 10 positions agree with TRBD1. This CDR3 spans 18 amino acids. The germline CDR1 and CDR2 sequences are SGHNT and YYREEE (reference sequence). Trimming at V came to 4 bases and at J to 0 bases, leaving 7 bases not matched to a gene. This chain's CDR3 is CASSPGQGVVSGANVLTF. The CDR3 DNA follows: TGTGCCAGCAGCCCAGGACAGGGGGTAGTCTCTGGGGCCAACGTCCTGACTTTC.

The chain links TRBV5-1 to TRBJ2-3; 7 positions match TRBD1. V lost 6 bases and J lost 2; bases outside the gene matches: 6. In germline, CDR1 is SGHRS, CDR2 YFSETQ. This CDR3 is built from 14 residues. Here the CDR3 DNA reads TGCGCCAGCAAAGACAGGGTAAACACAGATACGCAGTATTTT. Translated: CASKDRVNTDTQYF.

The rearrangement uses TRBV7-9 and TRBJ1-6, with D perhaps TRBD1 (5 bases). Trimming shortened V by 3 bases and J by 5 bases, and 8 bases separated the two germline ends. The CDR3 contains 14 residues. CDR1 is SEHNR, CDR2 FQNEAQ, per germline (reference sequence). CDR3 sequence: CASSFMTDNSPLHF. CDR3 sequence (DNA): TGTGCCAGCAGCTTCATGACAGATAATTCACCCCTCCACTTT. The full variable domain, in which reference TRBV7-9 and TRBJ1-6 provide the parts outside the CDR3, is DTGVSQNPRHKITKRGQNVTFRCDPISEHNRLYWYRQTLGQGPEFLTYFQNEAQLEKSRLLSDRFSAERPKGSFSTLEIQRTEQGDSAMYLCASSFMTDNSPLHFGNGTRLTVT.

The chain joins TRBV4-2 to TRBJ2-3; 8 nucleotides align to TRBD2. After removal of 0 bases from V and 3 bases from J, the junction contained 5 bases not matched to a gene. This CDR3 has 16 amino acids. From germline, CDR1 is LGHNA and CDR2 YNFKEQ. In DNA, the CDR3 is TGTGCCAGCAGCCAAGATTATCGGGGGGGGACAGATACGCAGTATTTT. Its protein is CASSQDYRGGTDTQYF.

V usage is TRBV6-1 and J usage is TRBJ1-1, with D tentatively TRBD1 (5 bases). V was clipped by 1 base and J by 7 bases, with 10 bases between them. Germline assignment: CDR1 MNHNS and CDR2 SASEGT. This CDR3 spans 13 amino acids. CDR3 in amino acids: CASSEGRDNEAFF. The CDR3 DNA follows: TGTGCCAGCAGTGAAGGCAGGGATAATGAAGCTTTCTTT.

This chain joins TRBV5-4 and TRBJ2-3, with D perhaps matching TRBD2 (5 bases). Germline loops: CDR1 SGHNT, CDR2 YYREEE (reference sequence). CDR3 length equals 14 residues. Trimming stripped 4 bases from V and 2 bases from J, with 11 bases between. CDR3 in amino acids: CASSPDSSTDTQYF. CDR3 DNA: TGTGCCAGCAGCCCGGACTCTTCCACAGATACGCAGTATTTT. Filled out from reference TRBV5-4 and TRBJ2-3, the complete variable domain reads ETGVTQSPTHLIKTRGQQVTLRCSSQSGHNTVSWYQQALGQGPQFIFQYYREEENGRGNFPPRFSGLQFPNYSSELNVNALELDDSALYLCASSPDSSTDTQYFGPGTRLTVL.